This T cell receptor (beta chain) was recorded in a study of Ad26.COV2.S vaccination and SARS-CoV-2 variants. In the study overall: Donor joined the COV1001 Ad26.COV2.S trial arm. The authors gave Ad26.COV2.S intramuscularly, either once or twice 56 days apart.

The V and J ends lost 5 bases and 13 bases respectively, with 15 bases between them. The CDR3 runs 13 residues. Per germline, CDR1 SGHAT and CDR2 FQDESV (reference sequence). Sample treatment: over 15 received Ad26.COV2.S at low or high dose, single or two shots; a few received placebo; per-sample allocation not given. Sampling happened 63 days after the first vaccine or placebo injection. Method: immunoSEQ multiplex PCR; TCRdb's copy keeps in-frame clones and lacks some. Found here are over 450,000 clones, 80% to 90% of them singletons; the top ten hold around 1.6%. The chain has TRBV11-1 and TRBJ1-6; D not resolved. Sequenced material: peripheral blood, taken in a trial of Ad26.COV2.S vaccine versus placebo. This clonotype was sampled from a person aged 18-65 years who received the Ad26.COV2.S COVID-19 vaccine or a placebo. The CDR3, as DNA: TGTGCCAGCAGCCGAACCGAAATTGGGCCCCTCCACTTT. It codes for CASSRTEIGPLHF. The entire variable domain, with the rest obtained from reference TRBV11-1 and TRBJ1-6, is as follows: EAEVAQSPRYKITEKSQAVAFWCDPISGHATLYWYRQILGQGPELLVQFQDESVVDDSQLPKDRFSAERLKGVDSTLKIQPAELGDSAMYLCASSRTEIGPLHFGNGTRLTVT.